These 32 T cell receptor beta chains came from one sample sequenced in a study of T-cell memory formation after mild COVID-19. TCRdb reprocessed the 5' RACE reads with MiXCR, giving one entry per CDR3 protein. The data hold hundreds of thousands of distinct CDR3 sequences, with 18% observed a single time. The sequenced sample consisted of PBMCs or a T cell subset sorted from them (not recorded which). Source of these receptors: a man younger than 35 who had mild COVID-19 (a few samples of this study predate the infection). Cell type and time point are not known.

CDR3 DNA sequence: TGTGCCAGCAGTGAACTAGCGGGGACCCAAGAGACCCAGTACTTC. As protein: CASSELAGTQETQYF. The chain carries TRBV6-1 and TRBJ2-5; TRBD2 matches at 9 bases. V lost 2 bases, J lost 1 base, and 2 bases stayed unmatched. The CDR3 extends over 15 amino acids. In germline, CDR1 is MNHNS, CDR2 SASEGT.

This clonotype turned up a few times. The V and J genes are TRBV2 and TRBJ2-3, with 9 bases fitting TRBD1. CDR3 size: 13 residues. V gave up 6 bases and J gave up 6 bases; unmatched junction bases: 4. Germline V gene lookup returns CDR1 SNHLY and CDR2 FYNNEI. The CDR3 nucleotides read TGTGCCAGCAGCGGGACAGGGAGGGATACGCAGTATTTT. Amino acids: CASSGTGRDTQYF.

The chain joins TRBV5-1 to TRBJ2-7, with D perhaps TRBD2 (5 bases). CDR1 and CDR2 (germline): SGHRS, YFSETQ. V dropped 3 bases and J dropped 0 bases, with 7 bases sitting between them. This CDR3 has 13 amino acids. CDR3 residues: CASSWESSYEQYV. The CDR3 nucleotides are TGCGCCAGCAGCTGGGAGAGCTCCTACGAGCAGTACGTC.

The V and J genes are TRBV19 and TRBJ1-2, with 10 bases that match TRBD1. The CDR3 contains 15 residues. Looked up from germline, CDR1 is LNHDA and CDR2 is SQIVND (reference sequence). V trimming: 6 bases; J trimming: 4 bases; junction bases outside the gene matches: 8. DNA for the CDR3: TGTGCCAGTAGCGGGACAGGGGCGGTCTTCTATGGCTACACCTTC. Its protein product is CASSGTGAVFYGYTF.

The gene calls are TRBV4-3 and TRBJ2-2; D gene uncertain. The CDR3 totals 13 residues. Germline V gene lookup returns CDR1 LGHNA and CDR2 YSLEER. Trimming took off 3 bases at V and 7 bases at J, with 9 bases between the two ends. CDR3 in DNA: TGCGCCAGCAGCCAGATGGATTACGGGGAGCTGTTTTTT. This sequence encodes CASSQMDYGELFF.

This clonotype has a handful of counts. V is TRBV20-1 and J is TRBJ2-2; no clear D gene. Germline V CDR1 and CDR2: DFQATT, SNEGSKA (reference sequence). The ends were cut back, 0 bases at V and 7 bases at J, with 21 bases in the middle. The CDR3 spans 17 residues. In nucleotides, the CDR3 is TGCAGTGCTAGAGATTATCCCCTGGATAGGTTGGGCGGGGAGCTGTTTTTT. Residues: CSARDYPLDRLGGELFF.

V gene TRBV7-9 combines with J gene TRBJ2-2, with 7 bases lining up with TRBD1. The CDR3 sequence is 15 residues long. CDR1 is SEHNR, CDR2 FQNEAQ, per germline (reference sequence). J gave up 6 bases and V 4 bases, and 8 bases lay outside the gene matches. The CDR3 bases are TGTGCCAGCAGCTCCCCCAGACAGGGAGCCGGGGAGCTGTTTTTT. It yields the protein CASSSPRQGAGELFF.

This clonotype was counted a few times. CDR3 in amino acids: CASSPSGGESYTEAFF. As DNA, the CDR3 is TGTGCCAGCAGCCCTAGCGGGGGCGAATCGTACACTGAAGCTTTCTTT. This chain uses TRBV7-9 with TRBJ1-1, with D possibly TRBD1 on 6 matching bases. The germline CDR1 and CDR2 sequences are SEHNR and FQNEAQ (reference sequence). The V and J ends lost 5 bases and 3 bases respectively, with 19 bases between them. The CDR3 extends over 16 amino acids.

The chain's CDR3 is CASTADSPNEQFF. CDR3 sequence (DNA): TGTGCCAGCACCGCCGACAGTCCCAATGAGCAGTTCTTC. The chain joins TRBV12-3 or TRBV12-4 to TRBJ2-1; D is possibly TRBD1 (5 bases). The CDR3 length is 13 residues. Trimming removed 7 bases from V and 6 bases from J, with 13 bases in between.

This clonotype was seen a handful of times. CDR3 sequence: CASSWRGGAFF. CDR3 nucleotides: TGTGCCAGCAGCTGGAGGGGCGGCGCTTTCTTT. V and J are TRBV7-2 and TRBJ1-1; D might be TRBD1 (5 bases). The V gene lost 4 bases and the J gene lost 11 bases, with 11 bases spanning the gap. The CDR3 loop spans 11 amino acids. The germline V gene has CDR1 SGHTA and CDR2 FQGNSA.

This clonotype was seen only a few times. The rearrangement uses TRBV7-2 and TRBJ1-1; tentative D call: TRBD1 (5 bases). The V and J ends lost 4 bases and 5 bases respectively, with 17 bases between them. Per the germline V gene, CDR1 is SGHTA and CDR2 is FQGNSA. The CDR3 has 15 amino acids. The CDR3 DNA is TGTGCCAGCAGCTCCTCTCAGGGCCTGGTAACTGAAGCTTTCTTT. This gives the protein CASSSSQGLVTEAFF.

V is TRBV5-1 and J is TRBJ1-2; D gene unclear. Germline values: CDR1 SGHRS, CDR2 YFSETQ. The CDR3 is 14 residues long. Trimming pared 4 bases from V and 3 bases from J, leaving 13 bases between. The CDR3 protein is CASSPGATDYGYTF. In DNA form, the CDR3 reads TGCGCCAGCAGCCCGGGTGCGACGGACTATGGCTACACCTTC. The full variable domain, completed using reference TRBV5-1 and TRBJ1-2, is KAGVTQTPRYLIKTRGQQVTLSCSPISGHRSVSWYQQTPGQGLQFLFEYFSETQRNKGNFPGRFSGRQFSNSRSEMNVSTLELGDSALYLCASSPGATDYGYTFGSGTRLTVV.

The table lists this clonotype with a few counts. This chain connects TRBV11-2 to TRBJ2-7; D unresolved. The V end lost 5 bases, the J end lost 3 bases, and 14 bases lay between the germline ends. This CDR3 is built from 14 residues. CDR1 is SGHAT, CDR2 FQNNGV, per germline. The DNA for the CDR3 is TGTGCCAGCAGCGCTAAAGGACCGAGCTACGAGCAGTACGTC. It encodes CASSAKGPSYEQYV.

CDR3 in DNA: TGTGCCAGCAGCCTACAGGGGTCCAGCTGGGACACTGAAGCTTTCTTT. This codes for CASSLQGSSWDTEAFF. The V gene is TRBV7-2, the J gene TRBJ1-1; 7 nucleotides match TRBD1. Germline CDR1 is SGHTA and CDR2 is FQGNSA. V dropped 5 bases and J dropped 3; count of bases not matched to a gene: 12. This CDR3 is built from 16 residues. Together with reference TRBV7-2 and TRBJ1-1, the CDR3 gives the full variable domain: GAGVSQSPSNKVTEKGKDVELRCDPISGHTALYWYRQSLGQGLEFLIYFQGNSAPDKSGLPSDRFSAERTGGSVSTLTIQRTQQEDSAVYLCASSLQGSSWDTEAFFGQGTRLTVV.

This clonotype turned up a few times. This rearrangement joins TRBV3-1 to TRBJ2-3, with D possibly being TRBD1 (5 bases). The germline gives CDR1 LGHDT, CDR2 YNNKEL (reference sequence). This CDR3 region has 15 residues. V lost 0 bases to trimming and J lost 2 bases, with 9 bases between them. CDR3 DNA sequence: TGTGCCAGCAGCCAAGAACAGGACCACACAGATACGCAGTATTTT. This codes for CASSQEQDHTDTQYF.

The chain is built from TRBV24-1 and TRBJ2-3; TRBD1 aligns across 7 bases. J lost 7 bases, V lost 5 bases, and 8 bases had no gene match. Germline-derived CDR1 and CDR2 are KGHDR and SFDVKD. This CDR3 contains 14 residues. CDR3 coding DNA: TGTGCCACCAGTGGCCCGACAGGGCCTAATACGCAGTATTTT. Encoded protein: CATSGPTGPNTQYF.

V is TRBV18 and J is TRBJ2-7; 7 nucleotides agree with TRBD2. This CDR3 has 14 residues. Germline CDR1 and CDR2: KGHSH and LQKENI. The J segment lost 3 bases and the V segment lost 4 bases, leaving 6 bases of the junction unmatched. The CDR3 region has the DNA TGTGCCAGCTCACGGAGCGGGGAAAACTACGAGCAGTACTTC. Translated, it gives CASSRSGENYEQYF.

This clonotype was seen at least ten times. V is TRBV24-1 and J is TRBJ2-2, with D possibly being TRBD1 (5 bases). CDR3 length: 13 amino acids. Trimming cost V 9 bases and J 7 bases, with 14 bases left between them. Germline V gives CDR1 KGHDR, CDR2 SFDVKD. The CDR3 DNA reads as TGTGCCACCCAAGGTTGGGGCGACGGGGAGCTGTTTTTT. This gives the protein CATQGWGDGELFF.

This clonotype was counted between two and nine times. CDR3 region: CASSWAGEPQETQYF. CDR3 nucleotide sequence: TGTGCCAGCAGCTGGGCAGGGGAACCCCAAGAGACCCAGTACTTC. This chain connects TRBV7-3 to TRBJ2-5; weak D call: TRBD1 (6 bases). Germline V CDR1 and CDR2: SGHTA, FQGTGA. The CDR3 length is 15 residues. V was trimmed by 4 bases and J by 1 base, leaving 13 bases between them.

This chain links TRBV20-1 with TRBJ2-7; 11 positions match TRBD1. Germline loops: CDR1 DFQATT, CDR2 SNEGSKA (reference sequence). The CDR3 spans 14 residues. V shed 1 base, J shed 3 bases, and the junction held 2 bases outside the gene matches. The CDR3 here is CSARGDRGNYEQYF. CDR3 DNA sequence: TGCAGTGCTAGAGGGGACAGGGGGAACTACGAGCAGTACTTC.

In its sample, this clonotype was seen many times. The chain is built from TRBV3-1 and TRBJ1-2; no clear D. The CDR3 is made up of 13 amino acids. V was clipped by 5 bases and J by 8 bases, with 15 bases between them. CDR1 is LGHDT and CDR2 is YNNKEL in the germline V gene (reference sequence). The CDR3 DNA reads TGTGCCAGCAGCTACACGGCGTTTGAGGGCTACACCTTC. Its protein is CASSYTAFEGYTF.

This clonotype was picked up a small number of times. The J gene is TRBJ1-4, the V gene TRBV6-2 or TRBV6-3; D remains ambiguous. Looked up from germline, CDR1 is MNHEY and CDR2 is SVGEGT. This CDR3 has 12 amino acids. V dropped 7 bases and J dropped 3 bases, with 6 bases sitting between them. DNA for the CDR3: TGTGCCAGCAAAGACGCTAATGAAAAACTGTTTTTT. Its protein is CASKDANEKLFF.

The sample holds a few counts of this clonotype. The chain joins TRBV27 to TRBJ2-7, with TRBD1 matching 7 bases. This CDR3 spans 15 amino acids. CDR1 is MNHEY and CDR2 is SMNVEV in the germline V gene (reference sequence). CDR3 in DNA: TGCACCAGCAGTTTTACGGACAGGCCGATTTACGAGCAGTACGTC. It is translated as CTSSFTDRPIYEQYV.

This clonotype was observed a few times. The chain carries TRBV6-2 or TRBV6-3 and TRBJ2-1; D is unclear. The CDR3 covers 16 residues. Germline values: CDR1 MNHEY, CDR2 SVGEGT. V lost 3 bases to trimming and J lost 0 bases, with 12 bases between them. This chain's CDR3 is CASSYYSMGSYNEQFF. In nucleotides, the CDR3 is TGTGCCAGCAGTTATTATAGTATGGGCTCCTACAATGAGCAGTTCTTC.

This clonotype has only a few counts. Here the CDR3 reads CAISAGQFYEQYV. CDR3 DNA: TGTGCCATCAGTGCCGGACAGTTCTACGAGCAGTACGTC. V and J are TRBV10-3 and TRBJ2-7, with D possibly matching TRBD1 (6 bases). The V gene lost 4 bases and the J gene lost 3 bases, with 10 bases spanning the gap. In germline, CDR1 is ENHRY, CDR2 SYGVKD. CDR3 length: 13 residues.

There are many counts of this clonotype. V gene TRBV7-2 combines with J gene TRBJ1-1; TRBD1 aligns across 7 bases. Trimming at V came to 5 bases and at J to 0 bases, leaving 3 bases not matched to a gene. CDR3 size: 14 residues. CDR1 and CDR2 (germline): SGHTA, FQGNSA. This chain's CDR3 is CASSRGQMNTEAFF. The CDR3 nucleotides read TGTGCCAGCAGCAGGGGACAGATGAACACTGAAGCTTTCTTT.

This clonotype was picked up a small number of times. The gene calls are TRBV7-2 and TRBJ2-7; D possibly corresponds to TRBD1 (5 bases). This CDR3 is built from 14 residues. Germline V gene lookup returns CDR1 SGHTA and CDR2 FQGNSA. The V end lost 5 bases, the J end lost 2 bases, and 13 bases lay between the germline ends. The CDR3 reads CASSQGGGAYEQYV. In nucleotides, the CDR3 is TGTGCCAGCAGCCAGGGCGGTGGGGCCTACGAGCAGTACGTC.

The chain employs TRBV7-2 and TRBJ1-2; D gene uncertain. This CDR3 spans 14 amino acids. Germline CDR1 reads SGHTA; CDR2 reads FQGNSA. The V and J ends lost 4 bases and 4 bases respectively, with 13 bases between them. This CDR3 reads CASSSTSRGYGYTF. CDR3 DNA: TGTGCCAGCAGCTCGACATCTCGGGGCTATGGCTACACCTTC.

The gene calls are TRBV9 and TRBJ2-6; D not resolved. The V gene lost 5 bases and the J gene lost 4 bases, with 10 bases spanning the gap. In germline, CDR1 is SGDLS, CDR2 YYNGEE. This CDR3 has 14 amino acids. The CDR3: CASSLDLGANVLTF. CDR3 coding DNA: TGTGCCAGCAGTCTTGACTTGGGGGCCAACGTCCTGACTTTC.

The CDR3 sequence: CASSLGPREEQYF. The CDR3 DNA sequence: TGCGCCAGCAGCTTGGGACCCAGAGAGGAGCAGTACTTC. The rearrangement uses TRBV5-1 and TRBJ2-7; unclear D gene. The CDR3 contains 13 residues. In germline, CDR1 is SGHRS, CDR2 YFSETQ. The germline V and J ends were trimmed by 0 bases and 7 bases, with 11 bases remaining between them.

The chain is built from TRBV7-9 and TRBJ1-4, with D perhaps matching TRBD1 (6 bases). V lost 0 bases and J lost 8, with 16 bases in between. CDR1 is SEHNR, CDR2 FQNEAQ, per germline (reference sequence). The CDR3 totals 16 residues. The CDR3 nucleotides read TGTGCCAGCAGCTTAGCGAGTCGGGGGCCGGGGGAAAAACTGTTTTTT. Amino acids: CASSLASRGPGEKLFF.

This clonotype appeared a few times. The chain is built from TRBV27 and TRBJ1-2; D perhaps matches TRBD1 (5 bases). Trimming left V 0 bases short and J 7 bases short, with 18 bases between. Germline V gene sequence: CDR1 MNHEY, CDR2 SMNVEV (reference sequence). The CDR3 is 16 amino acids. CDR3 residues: CASSLSGGWGRGGYTF. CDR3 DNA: TGTGCCAGCAGTTTATCCGGCGGCTGGGGTAGGGGTGGCTACACCTTC.